The 19 T cell receptor beta chains below come from one sample, sequenced in a study of sequential checkpoint blockade in melanoma (dated by TCRdb to between 2017 and 2020). What this sample's treatment or condition label stands for: randomized to nivolumab then ipilimumab (arm A) or the reverse (arm B). Library preparation was by the immunoSEQ multiplex PCR assay. Not all clones reach the TCRdb copy of this immuneACCESS table, which keeps in-frame sequences only. Checked studies attribute under half of the gap to unresolved V genes and leave the rest unexplained. The table for this sample lists around 18,000 clones; around 68% of them were counted only once. The top ten clones comprise approximately 17% of the sample. This sample comprised CD8+ T cells sorted from blood (inferred from file names), obtained from a patient given nivolumab and ipilimumab in sequence. The receptors stem from a human donor with melanoma.

V is TRBV9 and J is TRBJ1-1; 9 positions match TRBD1. Losses at the gene ends were 4 bases for V and 3 bases for J; bases not matched to a gene: 7. There are 15 residues in the CDR3. In germline, CDR1 is SGDLS, CDR2 YYNGEE. CDR3 protein: CASSTWTGEDTEAFF. DNA of the CDR3: TGTGCCAGCAGCACCTGGACAGGGGAGGACACTGAAGCTTTCTTT.

The chain joins TRBV30 to TRBJ2-7; tentative D call: TRBD2 (5 bases). The V end lost 3 bases, the J end lost 4 bases, and 10 bases lay between the germline ends. CDR3 size: 12 residues. CDR1 GTSNPN and CDR2 SVGIG come from the germline V gene (reference sequence). CDR3 protein: CAWSEGRYEQYF. CDR3 bases: TGTGCCTGGAGCGAGGGTAGGTACGAGCAGTACTTC.

The V and J genes are TRBV18 and TRBJ2-7; D is unclear. V lost 1 base and J 0 bases, leaving 16 bases between the germline ends. Germline lookup yields CDR1 KGHSH and CDR2 LQKENI. The CDR3 runs 17 residues. This chain's CDR3 is CASSPLYGEQSSYEQYF. In DNA form, the CDR3 reads TGTGCCAGCTCACCACTGTACGGAGAGCAAAGCTCCTACGAGCAGTACTTC.

The V call is TRBV28, the J call TRBJ2-2, with 9 nucleotides matching TRBD1. Germline CDR1 is MDHEN and CDR2 is SYDVKM. V was pared by 5 bases and J by 4 bases, with 8 bases of the junction left unmatched. The CDR3 runs to 16 residues. The CDR3 region is CASSPGQGFSTGELFF. The CDR3 region has the DNA TGTGCCAGCAGTCCGGGACAGGGATTTAGCACCGGGGAGCTGTTTTTT.

The chain employs TRBV27 and TRBJ2-7; 9 bases match TRBD1. CDR1 is MNHEY and CDR2 is SMNVEV in the germline V gene (reference sequence). The V and J ends lost 0 bases and 6 bases, in that order; junction bases with no gene match: 6. CDR3 length equals 15 residues. Here the CDR3 reads CASSLSGTGIGEQYF. CDR3 nucleotide sequence: TGTGCCAGCAGTTTATCCGGGACAGGGATCGGCGAGCAGTACTTC.

This clone was picked up a small number of times. The genes are TRBV6-5 and TRBJ2-1; a possible D gene is TRBD2 (6 bases). The CDR3 has 15 residues. Trimming removed 6 bases from V and 5 bases from J, with 17 bases in between. Looked up from germline, CDR1 is MNHEY and CDR2 is SVGAGI. CDR3 bases: TGTGCCAGCAGAATCGGGACTCCTACTCACAATGAGCAGTTCTTC. Protein product: CASRIGTPTHNEQFF.

V is TRBV9 and J is TRBJ2-1, with TRBD2 matching over 10 bases. The CDR3 covers 16 residues. Germline-derived CDR1 and CDR2 are SGDLS and YYNGEE. The V gene end was trimmed by 3 bases and the J gene end by 3 bases; junction bases not matched to a gene: 6. The CDR3 sequence is CASSGLAGASYNEQFF. In DNA form, the CDR3 reads TGTGCCAGCAGCGGGCTAGCGGGAGCCAGCTACAATGAGCAGTTCTTC.

This chain joins TRBV5-5 and TRBJ1-1; TRBD1 is a possible D gene (5 bases). This CDR3 spans 13 amino acids. The V end was cut by 3 bases, the J end by 4 bases, with 10 bases between. Germline V gives CDR1 SGHKS, CDR2 YYEKEE (reference sequence). Here the CDR3 DNA reads TGTGCCAGCAGCTCCGATAGGGGCACTGAAGCTTTCTTT. Its protein product is CASSSDRGTEAFF.

The chain is built from TRBV11-2 and TRBJ1-1; D ambiguous. Germline loops: CDR1 SGHAT, CDR2 FQNNGV. Trimming removed 5 bases from V and 11 bases from J, with 15 bases in between. This CDR3 region has 12 residues. The CDR3 loop is CASSPPREEAFF. The CDR3 DNA reads TGTGCCAGCAGCCCACCGCGGGAGGAGGCTTTCTTT.

In the case of this clone: An end of the junction does not agree with germline; a read error may underlie this. The sample carries other DNA sequences with the same CDR3. The rearrangement joins TRBV7-9 to TRBJ2-1; 9 bases fit TRBD1. CDR3 length: 17 amino acids. In germline, CDR1 is SEHNR, CDR2 FQNEAQ (reference sequence). CDR3 in DNA: TGCGCCAGCAGCCAAGATAAGGGGACAGGGTGGAACAATGAGCAGTTCTTC. Translating it yields CASSQDKGTGWNNEQFF.

This clone was detected only a few times. V is TRBV5-6 and J is TRBJ2-1; 10 nucleotides agree with TRBD2. Germline V gives CDR1 SGHDT, CDR2 YYEEEE. The ends lost 0 bases at V and 4 bases at J; junction bases unmatched: 4. The length of the CDR3 is 16 residues. The CDR3 nucleotides read TGTGCCAGCAGCTTGGGGGCTAGCGGGAGATACAATGAGCAGTTCTTC. It specifies CASSLGASGRYNEQFF.

CDR3: CASSQEFRDYYEQYF. The CDR3 region has the DNA TGCGCCAGCAGCCAAGAGTTCAGGGACTACTACGAGCAGTACTTC. This chain links TRBV4-1 with TRBJ2-7; 7 bases map to TRBD2. Germline CDR1 and CDR2: MGHRA and YSYEKL. CDR3 length: 15 amino acids. Losses at the gene ends were 0 bases for V and 3 bases for J; bases not matched to a gene: 5.

This rearrangement joins TRBV4-3 to TRBJ2-7; D is possibly TRBD2 (5 bases). Trimming took off 0 bases at V and 4 bases at J, with 10 bases between the two ends. CDR3 length: 14 residues. Germline assignment: CDR1 LGHNA and CDR2 YSLEER. The CDR3: CASSQDSGWYEQYF. CDR3 in DNA: TGCGCCAGCAGCCAAGATTCGGGATGGTACGAGCAGTACTTC.

A few counts support this clone. The chain is built from TRBV2 and TRBJ2-1; D not resolved. CDR1 SNHLY and CDR2 FYNNEI come from the germline V gene. The CDR3 sequence is 10 residues long. Trimming removed 8 bases at V and 7 bases at J, with 6 bases between. CDR3 in DNA: TGTGCCAGCCTATTAAATGAGCAGTTCTTC. Translation gives CASLLNEQFF.

This rearrangement joins TRBV9 to TRBJ2-7; 10 positions match TRBD1. V trimming: 2 bases; J trimming: 6 bases; junction bases outside the gene matches: 2. Germline V gives CDR1 SGDLS, CDR2 YYNGEE. CDR3 length: 13 residues. The CDR3 reads CASSVGTGAEQYF. CDR3 DNA: TGTGCCAGCAGCGTCGGGACAGGGGCCGAGCAGTACTTC.

The chain carries TRBV5-1 and TRBJ2-7; perhaps TRBD2 as D (9 bases). The germline V gene encodes CDR1 SGHRS and CDR2 YFSETQ. The V end was cut by 4 bases, the J end by 2 bases, with 25 bases between. CDR3 length equals 18 residues. CDR3 DNA sequence: TGCGCCAGCAGCCCTCGACAGGGGTCGGGACTAGCTACCTACGAGCAGTACTTC. Protein: CASSPRQGSGLATYEQYF.

In its sample, this clone was seen once. This chain uses TRBV4-2 with TRBJ1-1; unclear D gene. The CDR3 covers 16 residues. The germline CDR1 and CDR2 sequences are LGHNA and YNFKEQ. V was shortened by 1 base and J by 7 bases, with 19 bases between the two germline ends. The CDR3 nucleotides are TGTGCCAGCAGCCAAGCCCACACTCGTCCGAGACATGAAGCTTTCTTT. This encodes CASSQAHTRPRHEAFF.

This clone was picked up one time. This chain links TRBV4-1 with TRBJ2-7; 9 positions match TRBD1. The CDR3 is made up of 15 amino acids. V was clipped by 4 bases and J by 0 bases; unmatched bases: 4. CDR1 and CDR2 (germline): MGHRA, YSYEKL. In DNA form, the CDR3 reads TGCGCCAGCAGCCTCGGGACAGGGAACTCCTACGAGCAGTACTTC. This translates into CASSLGTGNSYEQYF.

The V and J genes are TRBV6-5 and TRBJ2-1; 9 bases fit TRBD2. The V gene end was trimmed by 1 base and the J gene end by 9 bases; junction bases not matched to a gene: 4. The CDR3 totals 14 residues. Germline lookup yields CDR1 MNHEY and CDR2 SVGAGI. The CDR3 protein is CASSYWREGGEQFF. The CDR3 DNA is TGTGCCAGCAGTTACTGGCGGGAGGGCGGTGAGCAGTTCTTC.